The next 28 T cell receptor beta chains were all read from a single sample in a study of T cells in Graves' hyperthyroidism and ophthalmopathy. What was amplified from RNA transcripts were TCR beta CDR3 regions. HTBI primers were used for first-round RT-PCR of the TCR CDR3. MiXCR, applied by TCRdb to the multiplex PCR reads, yields one record per CDR3 protein. In the table there are some 620,000 distinct CDR3 sequences, 15% to 20% of which are singletons. The sample comprised blood. Receptors originate from a woman in her 30s with Graves' hyperthyroidism.

This clonotype has a count of ten or more. V gene TRBV6-1 combines with J gene TRBJ2-1; 9 bases fit TRBD2. Germline loops: CDR1 MNHNS, CDR2 SASEGT. This CDR3 contains 17 residues. Trimming cost V 5 bases and J 3 bases; bases outside gene matches: 11. CDR3 coding DNA: TGTGCCAGCAGTCCCCCTAGCGGGAAGGATAACTACAATGAGCAGTTCTTC. Protein: CASSPPSGKDNYNEQFF.

In its sample, this clonotype was seen a few times. The CDR3 nucleotides read TGTGCCAGCAGCTTAGCGGGTACAGGGGGCAGGATTGGTGATGGCTACACCTTC. Translating gives CASSLAGTGGRIGDGYTF. The V call is TRBV7-6, the J call TRBJ1-2; 9 bases agree with TRBD1. V was pared by 0 bases and J by 6 bases, with 14 bases of the junction left unmatched. Germline CDR1 SGHVS, CDR2 FNYEAQ. The CDR3 is 18 amino acids.

This clonotype was seen ten or more times. This sequence joins TRBV2 and TRBJ1-5; TRBD1 matches at 9 bases. CDR3 length equals 16 residues. Germline V lookup: CDR1 SNHLY, CDR2 FYNNEI. The junction had 9 bases not matched to a gene; V was cut back by 5 bases and J by 4 bases. The CDR3 bases are TGTGCCAGCAGTCCGTCAACCGGGACAGGGAATCAGCCCCAGCATTTT. Protein product: CASSPSTGTGNQPQHF.

At least ten counts were recorded for this clonotype. CDR3 DNA sequence: TGTGCCAGCAGTTTAAACTCCCCCTACGAGCAGTACTTC. It specifies CASSLNSPYEQYF. This sequence joins TRBV28 and TRBJ2-7, with D hard to call. Deletions cut 2 bases from V and 2 bases from J, with 7 bases between. The CDR3 has 13 amino acids. In germline, CDR1 is MDHEN, CDR2 SYDVKM.

This clonotype has a count of ten or more. V and J are TRBV24-1 and TRBJ1-5; D possibly corresponds to TRBD1 (5 bases). V lost 7 bases, J lost 2 bases, and 8 bases lay in between. This CDR3 has 13 amino acids. Germline V gene sequence: CDR1 KGHDR, CDR2 SFDVKD. The CDR3 reads CATRGDGNQPQHF. The CDR3 nucleotides are TGTGCCACCAGAGGGGACGGCAATCAGCCCCAGCATTTT.

In this sample, this clonotype turned up many times. This chain connects TRBV27 to TRBJ2-7; D tentatively fits TRBD1 or TRBD2 (5 bases each). V was pared by 3 bases and J by 7 bases, with 13 bases between. This CDR3 is 13 amino acids long. CDR1 is MNHEY and CDR2 is SMNVEV in the germline V gene (reference sequence). CDR3 coding DNA: TGTGCCAGCAGTTTCCGGGGCCCCAAGGAGCAGTACTTC. Amino acids: CASSFRGPKEQYF.

There are a few counts of this clonotype. Given a much more abundant clone one base away, this may be a read error. V gene TRBV2 combines with J gene TRBJ2-1, with 9 bases that match TRBD2. The trim removed 5 bases at V and 5 bases at J, leaving 7 bases unmatched. CDR1 is SNHLY and CDR2 is FYNNEI in the germline V gene. The CDR3 extends over 15 amino acids. CDR3 residues: CASSRSSGINNEQFF. The CDR3 bases are TGTGCCAGCAGTAGGTCTAGCGGGATCAACAATGAGCAGTTCTTC. Filled out from reference TRBV2 and TRBJ2-1, the complete variable domain reads EPEVTQTPSHQVTQMGQEVILRCVPISNHLYFYWYRQILGQKVEFLVSFYNNEISEKSEIFDDQFSVERPDGSNFTLKIRSTKLEDSAMYFCASSRSSGINNEQFFGPGTRLTVL.

This clonotype appeared many times. The V call is TRBV18, the J call TRBJ1-1; a weak D match, TRBD1 (6 bases). V lost 6 bases, J lost 10 bases, and 21 bases lay in between. The CDR3 length is 14 residues. The germline gives CDR1 KGHSH, CDR2 LQKENI. CDR3 coding DNA: TGTGCCAGCTCCACAGGGAATGTACGGATTGCAGCTTTCTTT. It codes for CASSTGNVRIAAFF. Full variable domain (outside the CDR3, taken from reference TRBV18 and TRBJ1-1): NAGVMQNPRHLVRRRGQEARLRCSPMKGHSHVYWYRQLPEEGLKFMVYLQKENIIDESGMPKERFSAEFPKEGPSILRIQQVVRGDSAAYFCASSTGNVRIAAFFGQGTRLTVV.

This clonotype was detected a few times. The V and J genes are TRBV7-2 and TRBJ1-1; D gene ambiguous. The germline V gene has CDR1 SGHTA and CDR2 FQGNSA. The CDR3 has 14 residues. V gave up 0 bases and J gave up 0 bases, with 5 bases separating them. CDR3 coding DNA: TGTGCCAGCAGCTTAGCTCAGATGAACACTGAAGCTTTCTTT. It codes for CASSLAQMNTEAFF.

This clonotype was counted a few times. V and J are TRBV11-3 and TRBJ1-6; D call uncertain. This CDR3 has 13 amino acids. Trimming shortened V by 8 bases and J by 4 bases, and 9 bases separated the two germline ends. Per the germline V gene, CDR1 is SGHNT and CDR2 is YENEEA. CDR3 region: CASATSYNSPLHF. CDR3 DNA sequence: TGTGCCAGCGCGACCTCGTATAATTCACCCCTCCACTTT. The variable domain in full, with the rest retrieved from reference TRBV11-3 and TRBJ1-6, is EAGVVQSPRYKIIEKKQPVAFWCNPISGHNTLYWYLQNLGQGPELLIRYENEEAVDDSQLPKDRFSAERLKGVDSTLKIQPAELGDSAVYLCASATSYNSPLHFGNGTRLTVT.

At least ten counts were recorded for this clonotype. The chain employs TRBV11-1 and TRBJ2-1; 10 bases line up with TRBD2. This CDR3 is built from 14 residues. Germline V gives CDR1 SGHAT, CDR2 FQDESV (reference sequence). With 2 bases clipped from V and 9 bases from J, the junction kept 4 bases outside the gene matches. Here the CDR3 reads CASSLLAGAREQFF. The CDR3 DNA sequence: TGTGCCAGCAGCTTACTAGCGGGAGCGCGTGAGCAGTTCTTC.

This sequence joins TRBV7-9 and TRBJ2-7; tentatively, D is TRBD2 (6 bases). This CDR3 has 15 amino acids. Germline V gives CDR1 SEHNR, CDR2 FQNEAQ (reference sequence). Between the trimmed V and J ends, which lost 6 bases and 4 bases, there was a span of 19 bases. The CDR3 protein is CASSPDYSAPYEQYF. CDR3 bases: TGTGCCAGCAGTCCGGACTACTCCGCGCCGTACGAGCAGTACTTC.

As for this clonotype: Just one base apart from a much larger clone, this may be a read error. The rearrangement links TRBV18 to TRBJ2-1; the D gene is possibly TRBD1 (5 bases). The CDR3 is 13 amino acids. Germline CDR1 and CDR2: KGHSH and LQKENI. V was cut by 5 bases and J by 4 bases, with 9 bases left in between. CDR3 loop: CASSIQDYNEQFF. The CDR3 nucleotides are TGTGCCAGCTCAATACAGGATTACAATGAGCAGTTCTTC.

This chain links TRBV2 with TRBJ2-3, with 9 positions matching TRBD1. The CDR3 consists of 15 residues. V lost 9 bases and J lost 3; bases outside the gene matches: 10. Germline V gene data show CDR1 as SNHLY and CDR2 as FYNNEI. DNA of the CDR3: TGTGCCAGTAATCGACAGGGGGTTCGGACAGATACGCAGTATTTT. Protein sequence: CASNRQGVRTDTQYF.

This clonotype appeared many times. The chain has TRBV12-3 or TRBV12-4 and TRBJ1-1, with 8 bases identical to TRBD1. The CDR3 is 14 amino acids. V trimming: 7 bases; J trimming: 5 bases; junction bases outside the gene matches: 9. CDR3 sequence reads: CASKKQGVGTEAFF. CDR3 in DNA: TGTGCCAGCAAGAAACAGGGGGTAGGGACTGAAGCTTTCTTT.

This clonotype was seen a handful of times. The genes are TRBV18 and TRBJ2-7; D unresolved. V lost 3 bases and J lost 2, with 11 bases in between. The CDR3 totals 14 residues. The germline CDR1 and CDR2 sequences are KGHSH and LQKENI. As DNA, the CDR3 is TGTGCCAGCTCACCGGAAAGGTACACCTACGAGCAGTACTTC. This sequence encodes CASSPERYTYEQYF.

This clonotype has at least ten counts. This chain connects TRBV7-9 to TRBJ2-1; D may be TRBD1 or TRBD2 (5 bases each). CDR3 length equals 13 residues. V dropped 3 bases and J dropped 9 bases, with 12 bases sitting between them. From germline, CDR1 is SEHNR and CDR2 FQNEAQ (reference sequence). The DNA of the CDR3 is TGTGCCAGCAGCTTCTCGGGAAGGGGTGAGCAGTTCTTC. Protein: CASSFSGRGEQFF.

This clonotype came up a few times. This rearrangement joins TRBV7-2 to TRBJ2-1; D not certain. This CDR3 is 13 amino acids long. With 5 bases removed from V and 8 bases from J, the gap between germline ends came to 13 bases. The germline gives CDR1 SGHTA, CDR2 FQGNSA. The CDR3 nucleotides read TGTGCCAGCAGCCAAAACCTAGTCTATGAGCAGTTCTTC. It specifies CASSQNLVYEQFF.

This clonotype has a count of ten or more. The rearrangement joins TRBV2 to TRBJ2-3, with D perhaps being TRBD1 or TRBD2 (6 bases each). CDR1 SNHLY and CDR2 FYNNEI come from the germline V gene. The CDR3 is 16 residues long. V was clipped by 8 bases and J by 4 bases, with 22 bases between them. Here the CDR3 DNA reads TGTGCCAGCCGGGGGCCCGGACAGAGTGGTTCAGATACGCAGTATTTT. This codes for CASRGPGQSGSDTQYF.

This clonotype occurred a few times. The chain couples TRBV9 to TRBJ2-1; D remains ambiguous. The germline gives CDR1 SGDLS, CDR2 YYNGEE. The germline V and J ends were trimmed by 0 bases and 5 bases, with 3 bases remaining between them. This CDR3 is 12 amino acids long. CDR3 region: CASSVDDNEQFF. For the CDR3, the DNA is TGTGCCAGCAGCGTAGATGACAATGAGCAGTTCTTC.

The V and J genes are TRBV30 and TRBJ2-1; TRBD2 matches 8 bases. Looked up from germline, CDR1 is GTSNPN and CDR2 is SVGIG (reference sequence). Trimming took 0 bases from V and 3 from J; bases not matched to a gene: 13. The CDR3 length is 18 residues. The CDR3 DNA sequence: TGTGCCTGGAGTGTACGGGGGGGGATGAAGGGATACTACAATGAGCAGTTCTTC. The encoded protein is CAWSVRGGMKGYYNEQFF.

This clonotype was seen at least ten times. The chain is built from TRBV5-1 and TRBJ1-1; no firm D call. Germline V CDR1 and CDR2: SGHRS, YFSETQ. V was cut by 3 bases and J by 4 bases, with 10 bases left in between. CDR3 size: 13 residues. CDR3 DNA: TGCGCCAGCAGCTCCGTGGAGGGCACTGAAGCTTTCTTT. Translated: CASSSVEGTEAFF. The full variable domain, with the rest looked up from reference TRBV5-1 and TRBJ1-1, is KAGVTQTPRYLIKTRGQQVTLSCSPISGHRSVSWYQQTPGQGLQFLFEYFSETQRNKGNFPGRFSGRQFSNSRSEMNVSTLELGDSALYLCASSSVEGTEAFFGQGTRLTVV.

In its sample, this clonotype was seen a few times. V and J are TRBV4-1 and TRBJ2-1; maybe TRBD1 (6 bases). V lost 0 bases, J lost 8 bases, and 11 bases lay in between. In germline, CDR1 is MGHRA, CDR2 YSYEKL. This CDR3 contains 14 residues. CDR3 sequence: CASSQEYGGDEQFF. The CDR3 bases are TGCGCCAGCAGCCAAGAATATGGGGGCGATGAGCAGTTCTTC.

The V call is TRBV9, the J call TRBJ2-3; 11 bases are shared with TRBD2. The CDR3 covers 18 residues. Trimming removed 3 bases from V and 4 bases from J; junction bases left unmatched: 13. Germline values: CDR1 SGDLS, CDR2 YYNGEE. CDR3 sequence: CASSETSGTWSNADTQYF. The CDR3 DNA sequence: TGTGCCAGCAGCGAGACTAGCGGGACCTGGTCGAACGCAGATACGCAGTATTTT.

J is TRBJ2-1 and V is TRBV7-8; the match to TRBD2 covers 13 bases. The V gene's germline CDR1 is SGHVS and CDR2 FQNEAQ. With V trimmed by 0 bases and J by 4 bases, 3 bases remained unmatched. The CDR3 is made up of 17 amino acids. DNA for the CDR3: TGTGCCAGCAGCTTAGCCGGGACTAGCGGGACATACAATGAGCAGTTCTTC. Translating it yields CASSLAGTSGTYNEQFF.

This clonotype was picked up a small number of times. The rearrangement uses TRBV6-1 and TRBJ2-7, with 10 nucleotides matching TRBD2. Germline loops: CDR1 MNHNS, CDR2 SASEGT. After removal of 7 bases from V and 3 bases from J, the junction contained 3 bases not matched to a gene. The CDR3 length is 13 residues. The CDR3 bases are TGTGCCAGCAAAGGACTAGCGGTCTACGAGCAGTACTTC. This gives the protein CASKGLAVYEQYF.

This clonotype was seen ten or more times. The J gene is TRBJ2-1, the V gene TRBV28, with TRBD2 identical over 7 bases. CDR3 length equals 14 residues. Germline V gene data show CDR1 as MDHEN and CDR2 as SYDVKM. V was clipped by 3 bases and J by 2 bases; unmatched bases: 1. CDR3 coding DNA: TGTGCCAGCAGTTTGGGGAGGGCCTACAATGAGCAGTTCTTC. Its translation: CASSLGRAYNEQFF. Complete variable domain (other parts from reference TRBV28 and TRBJ2-1): DVKVTQSSRYLVKRTGEKVFLECVQDMDHENMFWYRQDPGLGLRLIYFSYDVKMKEKGDIPEGYSVSREKKERFSLILESASTNQTSMYLCASSLGRAYNEQFFGPGTRLTVL.

This clonotype was recorded a few times. The V gene is TRBV6-2 or TRBV6-3, the J gene TRBJ1-6; possibly TRBD1 for D (6 bases). CDR3 size: 16 residues. In germline, CDR1 is MNHEY, CDR2 SVGEGT. Trimming took off 8 bases at V and 7 bases at J, with 21 bases between the two ends. The CDR3 coding sequence is TGTGCCAGCGGTCGGGTTGGCGAGGGGGTAAATTCACCCCTCCACTTT. It encodes CASGRVGEGVNSPLHF.